This TCR beta chain was retrieved from a study of T cells in Graves' hyperthyroidism and ophthalmopathy. RNA transcripts yielded amplified TCR beta CDR3 regions. A set of HTBI primers served as the primers for a first-round RT-PCR of the TCR CDR3. From the multiplex PCR reads, TCRdb called clonotypes with MiXCR, one entry per CDR3 protein. The sample consists of 650,000 to 800,000 distinct CDR3 sequences, 45% of them appearing once. Lactation, pregnancy, other autoimmune disease or uncontrolled infection excluded patients. Study-wide points: The model forecast ophthalmopathy, anticipating it by a median approximately 6.1 months before onset. Ophthalmopathy could be told apart from stable hyperthyroidism with a 13 V-J model. Peripheral blood also featured most of the thyroid clonotypes expanded above 0.001.

For this clonotype: Antigen specificity is unknown.

Sequencing was performed on peripheral blood or thyroid tissue (not recorded which). This TCR was recovered from an adult man with Graves' disease, either hyperthyroidism or ophthalmopathy (not recorded which).

The DNA for the CDR3 is TGTGCCATCAGCAATAGCGGGGGGGCCAACGTCCTGACTTTC. This translates into CAISNSGGANVLTF. The gene calls are TRBV10-3 and TRBJ2-6; 7 nucleotides line up with TRBD2. Germline lookup yields CDR1 ENHRY and CDR2 SYGVKD. The V segment lost 6 bases and the J segment 4 bases; nucleotides outside the gene matches: 3. The CDR3 is 14 residues long.